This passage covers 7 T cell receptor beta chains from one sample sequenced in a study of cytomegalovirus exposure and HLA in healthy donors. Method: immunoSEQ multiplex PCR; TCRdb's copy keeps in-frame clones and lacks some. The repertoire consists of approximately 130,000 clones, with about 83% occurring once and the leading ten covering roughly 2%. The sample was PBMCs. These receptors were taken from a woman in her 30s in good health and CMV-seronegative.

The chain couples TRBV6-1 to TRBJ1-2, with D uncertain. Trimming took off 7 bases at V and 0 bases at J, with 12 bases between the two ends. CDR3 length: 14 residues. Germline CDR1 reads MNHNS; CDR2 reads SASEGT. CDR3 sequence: CASTRGVSNYGYTF. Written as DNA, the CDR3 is TGTGCCAGCACACGGGGAGTTTCTAACTATGGCTACACCTTC.

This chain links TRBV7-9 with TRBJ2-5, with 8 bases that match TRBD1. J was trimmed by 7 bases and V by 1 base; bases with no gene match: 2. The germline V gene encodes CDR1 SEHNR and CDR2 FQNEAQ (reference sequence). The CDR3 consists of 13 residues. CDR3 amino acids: CASSLGQGPTQYF. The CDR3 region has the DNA TGTGCCAGCAGCTTAGGACAGGGGCCGACCCAGTACTTC.

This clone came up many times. CDR3 sequence reads: CASGLVLSGQGGYTF. The CDR3 nucleotides are TGTGCTAGTGGTTTGGTACTGTCAGGGCAGGGAGGCTACACCTTC. J is TRBJ1-2 and V is TRBV12-5; a weak D match, TRBD1 (5 bases). The germline gives CDR1 LGHNT, CDR2 FRNRAP. CDR3 length: 15 amino acids. V was cut by 0 bases and J by 8 bases, with 16 bases left in between.

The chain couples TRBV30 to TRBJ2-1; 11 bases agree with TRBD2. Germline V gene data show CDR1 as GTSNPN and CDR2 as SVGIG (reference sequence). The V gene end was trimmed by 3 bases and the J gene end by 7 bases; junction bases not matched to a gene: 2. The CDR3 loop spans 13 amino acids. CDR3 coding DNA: TGTGCCTGGAGACCTAGCGGGGGGAATGAGCAGTTCTTC. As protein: CAWRPSGGNEQFF.

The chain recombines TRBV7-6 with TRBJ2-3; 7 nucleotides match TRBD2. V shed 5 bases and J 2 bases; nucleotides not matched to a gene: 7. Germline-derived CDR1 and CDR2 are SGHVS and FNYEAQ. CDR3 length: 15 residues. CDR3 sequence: CASSLGGRITDTQYF. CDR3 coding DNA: TGTGCCAGCAGCCTCGGGGGGAGGATCACAGATACGCAGTATTTT.

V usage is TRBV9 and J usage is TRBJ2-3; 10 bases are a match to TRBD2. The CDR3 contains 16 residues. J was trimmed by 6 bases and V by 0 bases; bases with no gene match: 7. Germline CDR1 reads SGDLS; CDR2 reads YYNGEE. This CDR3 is CASSVVERGGQDTQYF. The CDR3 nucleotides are TGTGCCAGCAGCGTAGTAGAGCGGGGGGGCCAGGATACGCAGTATTTT.

CDR3: CASSVAAAGGPGELFF. CDR3 nucleotide sequence: TGTGCCAGCAGCGTAGCTGCGGCAGGGGGTCCCGGGGAGCTGTTTTTT. The chain is built from TRBV9 and TRBJ2-2; TRBD1 agrees at 7 bases. After removal of 0 bases from V and 6 bases from J, the junction contained 8 bases not matched to a gene. Germline V lookup: CDR1 SGDLS, CDR2 YYNGEE. The CDR3 totals 16 residues.